The clone carrying this TCR beta chain was observed a few times. What it recognizes is unknown. The source of the sample is a study of blood T cells in healthy people across ages. With a J-beta primer mix and a sample-barcoded 5' primer, a second PCR ran roughly 6 to 11 cycles. TCRdb reprocessed the 5' RACE reads with MiXCR, giving one entry per CDR3 protein. Of approximately 1,700,000 distinct CDR3 sequences in the sample, around 42% were seen once. Germline V CDR1 and CDR2: PRHDT, FYEKMQ (reference sequence). The CDR3 loop spans 12 amino acids. Trimming stripped 4 bases from V and 4 bases from J, with 7 bases between. Each donor was a healthy Caucasian individual from Russia, aged about 6 to 100. General observations from the study: Both higher diversity and more naive CD4+ cells marked long-lived donors when set against aged donors.

This TCR derives from a human donor in good health. Sequencing input: blood. V is TRBV13 and J is TRBJ1-2; D unresolved. The CDR3 sequence: CASSSKFYGYTF. CDR3 DNA: TGTGCCAGCAGCTCTAAATTCTATGGCTACACCTTC.